The clone carrying this T cell receptor (beta chain) was picked up a small number of times. This entry comes from a study of CD8 T cells in ankylosing spondylitis. MiXCR was run by TCRdb on the 5' RACE reads, yielding one entry per CDR3 protein. The profile covers roughly 150,000 distinct CDR3 sequences, with roughly 31% appearing a single time and 4.5% to 6% taken by the ten largest. There are 16 residues in the CDR3. V lost 0 bases to trimming and J lost 0 bases, with 7 bases between them. Germline V gene sequence: CDR1 SGHRS, CDR2 YFSETQ. The chain combines TRBV5-1 with TRBJ1-6; D not resolved. The specimen sequenced was synovial fluid, either unsorted or a sorted T cell fraction (not recorded which). The sequence was obtained from a male donor with ankylosing spondylitis. CDR3 bases: TGCGCCAGCAGCTTGGACGGATCCTCCTATAATTCACCCCTCCACTTT. As protein: CASSLDGSSYNSPLHF.